These 26 T cell receptor beta chains originate from one sample sequenced in a study of shared T cell receptors in the human thymus. Using immunoSEQ multiplex PCR, the repertoire was profiled, and TCRdb retains in-frame clones only, with some absent. The table has hundreds of thousands of clones, over 75% seen once. The same data also contributed to another study, on human thymus T cells.

Material for sequencing was thymocytes. All receptors come from a boy under two years old with a congenital heart defect.

This clone came up once. The chain is built from TRBV4-3 and TRBJ2-3, with no clear D. Deletions cut 0 bases from V and 2 bases from J, with 9 bases between. This CDR3 has 15 residues. Germline values: CDR1 LGHNA, CDR2 YSLEER. In DNA form, the CDR3 reads TGCGCCAGCAGCCAAGAGGTAGAAAACACAGATACGCAGTATTTT. This encodes CASSQEVENTDTQYF.

This clone came up a few times. The chain links TRBV19 to TRBJ1-5; 8 bases map to TRBD1. Trimming cost V 6 bases and J 5 bases; bases outside gene matches: 6. The germline V gene encodes CDR1 LNHDA and CDR2 SQIVND (reference sequence). The CDR3 runs 14 residues. CDR3 residues: CASSTGTGDQPQHF. CDR3 sequence (DNA): TGTGCCAGTAGCACCGGGACAGGTGATCAGCCCCAGCATTTT.

The gene calls are TRBV28 and TRBJ2-3; 7 positions agree with TRBD2. The CDR3 totals 13 residues. The J segment lost 6 bases and the V segment lost 5 bases, leaving 5 bases of the junction unmatched. In germline, CDR1 is MDHEN, CDR2 SYDVKM. The chain's CDR3 is CASSPLGGDTQYF. The DNA of the CDR3 is TGTGCCAGCAGTCCGCTCGGGGGGGATACGCAGTATTTT.

This chain joins TRBV4-3 and TRBJ2-7; 7 bases are a match to TRBD1. From germline, CDR1 is LGHNA and CDR2 YSLEER. V was clipped by 0 bases and J by 6 bases; unmatched bases: 11. The CDR3 contains 16 residues. CDR3 amino acids: CASSQDTGQAGGEQYF. CDR3 nucleotides: TGCGCCAGCAGCCAAGATACCGGACAGGCTGGAGGCGAGCAGTACTTC.

CDR3 in DNA: TGTGCCAGCAGCGTAGCTTTCTACGAGCAGTACTTC. It codes for CASSVAFYEQYF. V is TRBV9 and J is TRBJ2-7; D gene uncertain. The germline V and J ends were trimmed by 0 bases and 3 bases, with 4 bases remaining between them. Per germline, CDR1 SGDLS and CDR2 YYNGEE. This CDR3 region has 12 residues.

The gene calls are TRBV15 and TRBJ1-1; TRBD1 is a possible D gene (6 bases). The CDR3 consists of 13 residues. CDR1 and CDR2 (germline): LNHNV, YYDKDF (reference sequence). Trimming took 8 bases from V and 5 from J, leaving 15 bases between them. The CDR3 coding sequence is TGTGCCACCGAAGGGGGGGGCGGAACTGAAGCTTTCTTT. It specifies CATEGGGGTEAFF. The entire variable domain, with the rest obtained from reference TRBV15 and TRBJ1-1, is as follows: DAMVIQNPRYQVTQFGKPVTLSCSQTLNHNVMYWYQQKSSQAPKLLFHYYDKDFNNEADTPDNFQSRRPNTSFCFLDIRSPGLGDTAMYLCATEGGGGTEAFFGQGTRLTVV.

The chain uses TRBV6-1 and TRBJ2-1; D ambiguous. Trimming took 2 bases from V and 3 from J, leaving 17 bases between them. The CDR3 runs to 17 residues. Germline CDR1 is MNHNS and CDR2 is SASEGT. CDR3 nucleotide sequence: TGTGCCAGCAGTGAATGTGGTGAATACATTTACTACAATGAGCAGTTCTTC. It is translated as CASSECGEYIYYNEQFF.

Points on this clone: Other DNA variants within this sample encode the same CDR3. The rearrangement joins TRBV5-1 to TRBJ2-5; D ambiguous. The germline V and J ends were trimmed by 3 bases and 4 bases, with 4 bases remaining between them. The CDR3 runs 11 residues. Germline loops: CDR1 SGHRS, CDR2 YFSETQ. Here the CDR3 reads CASSSLETQYF. The CDR3 DNA reads as TGCGCCAGCAGCTCCTTAGAGACCCAGTACTTC.

The gene calls are TRBV5-4 and TRBJ2-1; 9 bases are shared with TRBD2. The CDR3 totals 15 residues. V was pared by 4 bases and J by 10 bases, with 12 bases of the junction left unmatched. Germline V CDR1 and CDR2: SGHNT, YYREEE (reference sequence). The CDR3 loop is CASSPREGPRSEQFF. The CDR3 DNA follows: TGTGCCAGCAGCCCGCGGGAGGGGCCTCGGTCGGAGCAGTTCTTC.

V is TRBV27 and J is TRBJ2-1, with TRBD2 identical over 7 bases. V trimming: 5 bases; J trimming: 5 bases; junction bases outside the gene matches: 6. Germline V gene data show CDR1 as MNHEY and CDR2 as SMNVEV (reference sequence). There are 14 residues in the CDR3. The CDR3: CASSSTSADNEQFF. CDR3 DNA: TGTGCCAGCAGTAGCACTAGCGCTGACAATGAGCAGTTCTTC.

The gene calls are TRBV11-3 and TRBJ2-7; maybe TRBD1 (6 bases). Germline V gives CDR1 SGHNT, CDR2 YENEEA. The CDR3 extends over 16 amino acids. The germline V and J ends were trimmed by 1 base and 2 bases, with 15 bases remaining between them. CDR3 region: CASSLGWGRRTYEQYF. The CDR3 DNA sequence: TGTGCCAGCAGCTTAGGGTGGGGGCGCAGAACCTACGAGCAGTACTTC.

The CDR3 reads CASISQGAGNQPQHF. Written as DNA, the CDR3 is TGCGCCAGCATTTCCCAGGGGGCTGGCAATCAGCCCCAGCATTTT. The rearrangement joins TRBV23-1 to TRBJ1-5, with 8 positions matching TRBD1. TRBV23-1 is an ORF, with its function uncertain. V shed 7 bases, J shed 2 bases, and the junction held 7 bases outside the gene matches. The CDR3 extends over 15 amino acids.

The genes are TRBV11-3 and TRBJ2-1; D gene ambiguous. V was shortened by 1 base and J by 12 bases, with 10 bases between the two germline ends. CDR1 is SGHNT, CDR2 YENEEA, per germline. The CDR3 sequence is 12 residues long. CDR3 in DNA: TGTGCCAGCAGCTTAGTTCCCAGGCGGCAGTTCTTC. This codes for CASSLVPRRQFF.

This clone was detected once. The rearrangement joins TRBV27 to TRBJ2-7; TRBD1 matches at 9 bases. CDR1 is MNHEY and CDR2 is SMNVEV in the germline V gene (reference sequence). J was trimmed by 1 base and V by 8 bases; bases with no gene match: 6. The CDR3 runs to 14 residues. The CDR3 sequence: CASPVGQGSYEQYF. The DNA for the CDR3 is TGTGCCAGCCCAGTTGGACAGGGGTCCTACGAGCAGTACTTC.

The rearrangement joins TRBV27 to TRBJ2-7, with D maybe TRBD1 (5 bases). The CDR3 loop spans 14 amino acids. The germline V gene has CDR1 MNHEY and CDR2 SMNVEV (reference sequence). V was trimmed by 5 bases and J by 1 base, leaving 12 bases between them. In DNA form, the CDR3 reads TGTGCCAGCAGTCCGTACAGGAGATCCTACGAGCAGTACTTC. Its translation is CASSPYRRSYEQYF.

The chain recombines TRBV18 with TRBJ2-5; no reliable D call. Trimming removed 5 bases at V and 0 bases at J, with 10 bases between. The CDR3 spans 14 residues. CDR1 and CDR2 from the germline V gene are KGHSH and LQKENI. Here the CDR3 DNA reads TGTGCCAGCTCATCACTTGCGAACCAAGAGACCCAGTACTTC. Translation: CASSSLANQETQYF.

The chain recombines TRBV28 with TRBJ1-1; 9 bases fit TRBD1. V trimming: 0 bases; J trimming: 4 bases; junction bases outside the gene matches: 9. Germline V gene data show CDR1 as MDHEN and CDR2 as SYDVKM. The CDR3 loop spans 17 amino acids. In DNA form, the CDR3 reads TGTGCCAGCAGTTTATGGCCGGGACAGGGCACATTCACTGAAGCTTTCTTT. Translated: CASSLWPGQGTFTEAFF.

This chain connects TRBV5-1 to TRBJ2-5, with 11 nucleotides matching TRBD2. The CDR3 is made up of 17 amino acids. Germline V CDR1 and CDR2: SGHRS, YFSETQ. Trimming took 0 bases from V and 2 from J; bases not matched to a gene: 6. Here the CDR3 reads CASSLVGTSGKQETQYF. The CDR3 region has the DNA TGCGCCAGCAGCTTGGTCGGGACTAGCGGCAAACAAGAGACCCAGTACTTC. Drawing the rest from reference TRBV5-1 and TRBJ2-5, the complete variable domain is KAGVTQTPRYLIKTRGQQVTLSCSPISGHRSVSWYQQTPGQGLQFLFEYFSETQRNKGNFPGRFSGRQFSNSRSEMNVSTLELGDSALYLCASSLVGTSGKQETQYFGPGTRLLVL.

The rearrangement links TRBV11-2 to TRBJ1-1, with D possibly matching TRBD1 (5 bases). CDR3 size: 13 residues. The V gene's germline CDR1 is SGHAT and CDR2 FQNNGV. V was pared by 2 bases and J by 11 bases, with 15 bases between. The CDR3 sequence: CASSLKLSGQAFF. CDR3 coding DNA: TGTGCCAGCAGCTTAAAGTTATCAGGGCAGGCTTTCTTT. The whole variable domain, filled in from reference TRBV11-2 and TRBJ1-1, reads EAGVAQSPRYKIIEKRQSVAFWCNPISGHATLYWYQQILGQGPKLLIQFQNNGVVDDSQLPKDRFSAERLKGVDSTLKIQPAKLEDSAVYLCASSLKLSGQAFFGQGTRLTVV.

This clone was recorded only once. This chain links TRBV30 with TRBJ1-4; D unclear. Per germline, CDR1 GTSNPN and CDR2 SVGIG (reference sequence). The CDR3 has 15 amino acids. V lost 0 bases and J 8 bases, leaving 16 bases between the germline ends. The chain's CDR3 is CAWSVGVRAGEKLFF. CDR3 sequence (DNA): TGTGCCTGGAGTGTAGGAGTCCGGGCGGGGGAAAAACTGTTTTTT.

This sequence joins TRBV29-1 and TRBJ2-1; 10 positions agree with TRBD2. J lost 4 bases, V lost 5 bases, and 11 bases had no gene match. The CDR3 spans 16 residues. Germline CDR1 is SQVTM and CDR2 is ANQGSEA. As DNA, the CDR3 is TGCAGCGTTCAGACTCTAGCGGGAGTTATATACAATGAGCAGTTCTTC. Residues: CSVQTLAGVIYNEQFF.

The chain employs TRBV4-3 and TRBJ2-7; D unclear. The CDR3 totals 14 residues. Germline-derived CDR1 and CDR2 are LGHNA and YSLEER. V was shortened by 6 bases and J by 0 bases, with 12 bases between the two germline ends. CDR3 amino acids: CASSPIASSYEQYF. The DNA of the CDR3 is TGCGCCAGCAGTCCTATAGCTAGCTCCTACGAGCAGTACTTC.

The chain uses TRBV19 and TRBJ1-2; TRBD1 agrees at 11 bases. The CDR3 loop spans 16 amino acids. V dropped 6 bases and J dropped 6; count of bases not matched to a gene: 12. Germline assignment: CDR1 LNHDA and CDR2 SQIVND (reference sequence). The CDR3 sequence: CASRAPDRGPSDGYTF. The CDR3 DNA reads TGTGCCAGTAGGGCGCCGGACAGGGGGCCATCGGATGGCTACACCTTC.

The count of this clone is one. The V and J genes are TRBV5-1 and TRBJ1-4; tentative D call: TRBD1 (5 bases). The V end was cut by 0 bases, the J end by 2 bases, with 17 bases between. Germline loops: CDR1 SGHRS, CDR2 YFSETQ. The CDR3 runs 18 residues. This CDR3 is CASSLDTPIGGTNEKLFF. CDR3 nucleotides: TGCGCCAGCAGCTTGGACACCCCGATCGGGGGTACTAATGAAAAACTGTTTTTT.

The J gene is TRBJ2-7, the V gene TRBV15, with 9 bases fitting TRBD1. With 2 bases clipped from V and 5 bases from J, the junction kept 13 bases outside the gene matches. The CDR3 has 17 amino acids. Germline CDR1 and CDR2: LNHNV and YYDKDF (reference sequence). The CDR3 sequence: CATSRNESGQGINEQYF. In nucleotides, the CDR3 is TGTGCCACCAGCAGAAACGAATCGGGACAGGGTATCAACGAGCAGTACTTC.

The rearrangement uses TRBV5-4 and TRBJ2-4; 8 nucleotides line up with TRBD2. The CDR3 contains 18 residues. Looked up from germline, CDR1 is SGHNT and CDR2 is YYREEE (reference sequence). The ends lost 0 bases at V and 3 bases at J; junction bases unmatched: 11. The CDR3 DNA is TGTGCCAGCAGCTTGGGGCCCGGACTAGCTCGGAGCAAAAACATTCAGTACTTC. Protein product: CASSLGPGLARSKNIQYF.